The present T cell receptor beta chain was sequenced within a study of identical twins. Trimming pared 2 bases from V and 2 bases from J, leaving 4 bases between. The CDR3 is 13 amino acids. The germline V gene has CDR1 MGHDK and CDR2 SYGVNS. One entry per CDR3 protein results from TCRdb running MiXCR on the 5' RACE reads. The sample has 1.5 million or so distinct CDR3 sequences, roughly 35% seen once. This clonotype has ten or more counts. The chain combines TRBV25-1 with TRBJ1-5; D remains ambiguous. Sequencing was done on a sample of cord blood. The sequence was obtained from a newborn girl in good health. In nucleotides, the CDR3 is TGTGCCAGCAGTGAAGTCGGCAATCAGCCCCAGCATTTT. Its translation: CASSEVGNQPQHF.